This T cell receptor (beta chain) is from a study of blood T cells in healthy people across ages. Findings and caveats of the study: The donors' CMV status was not determined, possibly confounding changes in expanded clonotypes. Age advanced and TCR beta diversity per million T cells fell, roughly linearly.

It was with a sample-barcoded 5' primer and a J-beta primer mix that a second PCR of about 6 to 12 cycles was run. TCRdb processed the 5' RACE reads anew with MiXCR; each CDR3 protein has one entry. The sample shows 650,000 to 800,000 distinct CDR3 sequences, around two fifths of them seen only once. To note about this clonotype: Its antigen is still unknown.

The total RNA that was extracted per sample amounted to at least 6 micrograms. CDR3 length: 17 residues. In germline, CDR1 is SEHNR, CDR2 FQNEAQ (reference sequence). V lost 3 bases to trimming and J lost 7 bases; unmatched junction nucleotides: 10. The specimen sequenced was blood. The clonotype comes from a man aged 60 to 69 in good health. The chain is built from TRBV7-9 and TRBJ1-4; 11 bases map to TRBD1. CDR3: CASSLPPPGTGGEKLFF. CDR3 DNA sequence: TGTGCCAGCAGCTTGCCCCCCCCGGGGACAGGGGGTGAAAAACTGTTTTTT. Full variable domain (missing parts from reference TRBV7-9 and TRBJ1-4): DTGVSQNPRHKITKRGQNVTFRCDPISEHNRLYWYRQTLGQGPEFLTYFQNEAQLEKSRLLSDRFSAERPKGSFSTLEIQRTEQGDSAMYLCASSLPPPGTGGEKLFFGSGTQLSVL.